Listed below are T cell receptor beta chains from one sample, sequenced in a study of CD8 T cells in Susac syndrome. One entry per CDR3 protein results from TCRdb running MiXCR on the immunoSEQ multiplex PCR reads. The repertoire consists of 150,000 to 160,000 distinct CDR3 sequences, with around 95% occurring once and the leading ten covering 0.2% to 0.25%. The sequenced material came from CD8+ T cells from PBMCs. Receptors were obtained from a human donor with multiple sclerosis. The CDR3 runs from the conserved cysteine through the conserved F or W. A D gene is named only where the DNA matches it firmly. The size field is filled for only some rows; it gives once, few, many or a size class.

CASSQANGEQYF	TGCGCCAGCAGCCAAGCCAACGGGGAGCAGTACTTC	.	.	TRBV4-1	TRBJ2-7
CASGPNGGLIKNIQYF	TGTGCTAGTGGTCCGAATGGGGGACTCATCAAAAACATTCAGTACTTC	.	.	TRBV12-5	TRBJ2-4
CSATRFRHSNQPQHF	TGCAGTGCTACGCGCTTCAGACACTCCAATCAGCCCCAGCATTTT	.	.	TRBV20-1	TRBJ1-5
CASSLEVRNSYEQYF	TGTGCCAGCAGCTTAGAAGTCCGCAACTCCTACGAGCAGTACTTC	.	.	TRBV7-8	TRBJ2-7
CASSKGTASEDTQYF	TGTGCCAGCAGCAAAGGTACAGCCTCCGAAGATACGCAGTATTTT	.	.	TRBV13	TRBJ2-3
CASSLEPETQYF	TGTGCCAGCAGCTTAGAACCGGAGACCCAGTACTTC	.	.	TRBV7-9	TRBJ2-5
CASSPQLAGGNNEQFF	TGTGCCAGCAGCCCACAACTAGCGGGGGGAAACAATGAGCAGTTCTTC	TRBD2	.	TRBV7-9	TRBJ2-1
CASSYTDFGDEKLFF	TGTGCCAGCAGCTACACCGACTTCGGGGATGAAAAACTGTTTTTT	.	.	TRBV28	TRBJ1-4
CASSKDGEQFF	TGTGCCAGCAGCAAGGACGGTGAGCAGTTCTTC	.	.	TRBV7-9	TRBJ2-1
CASSSPGSTDTQYF	TGTGCCAGCAGTTCCCCCGGGAGTACAGATACGCAGTATTTT	.	.	TRBV27	TRBJ2-3
CSVDRQDYGYTF	TGCAGCGTCGACCGACAGGACTATGGCTACACCTTC	.	.	TRBV29-1	TRBJ1-2
CASVDRGFKETQYF	TGTGCCAGCGTGGACAGGGGGTTTAAAGAGACCCAGTACTTC	TRBD1	.	TRBV28	TRBJ2-5
CASSVYGAGQPQHF	TGTGCCAGCAGCGTATATGGTGCGGGTCAGCCCCAGCATTTT	.	.	TRBV9	TRBJ1-5
CASGRGGAADTQYF	TGTGCCAGCGGACGTGGCGGGGCGGCAGATACGCAGTATTTT	.	.	TRBV7-3	TRBJ2-3
CASSARDQQGPLYEQYF	TGCGCCAGCAGCGCCCGCGATCAACAGGGACCCTTGTACGAGCAGTACTTC	.	.	TRBV5-1	TRBJ2-7
CASSERRVDRNLEKLFF	TGTGCCAGCAGCGAGCGCCGCGTAGACAGGAACCTCGAAAAACTGTTTTTT	.	.	TRBV3-1	TRBJ1-4
CASSPTDQISYEQYF	TGTGCCAGCAGCCCAACGGACCAAATCTCCTACGAGCAGTACTTC	.	.	TRBV9	TRBJ2-7
CATSRDRRLRDTYF	TGTGCCACCAGCAGAGATAGACGCTTGAGGGATACGTACTTC	.	.	TRBV15	TRBJ2-5
CASSLGGGFYEQYF	TGTGCCAGCAGTTTAGGTGGGGGCTTTTACGAGCAGTACTTC	.	once	TRBV27	TRBJ2-7
CATLQETQYF	TGTGCCACCTTACAAGAGACCCAGTACTTC	.	.	TRBV7-9	TRBJ2-5
CASSARDRGAPNYGYTF	TGTGCCAGCAGTGCCCGGGACAGGGGCGCCCCTAACTATGGCTACACCTTC	TRBD1	.	TRBV27	TRBJ1-2
CASSLGGSQETQYF	TGTGCCAGCAGCTTGGGGGGGTCCCAAGAGACCCAGTACTTC	.	.	TRBV5-6	TRBJ2-5